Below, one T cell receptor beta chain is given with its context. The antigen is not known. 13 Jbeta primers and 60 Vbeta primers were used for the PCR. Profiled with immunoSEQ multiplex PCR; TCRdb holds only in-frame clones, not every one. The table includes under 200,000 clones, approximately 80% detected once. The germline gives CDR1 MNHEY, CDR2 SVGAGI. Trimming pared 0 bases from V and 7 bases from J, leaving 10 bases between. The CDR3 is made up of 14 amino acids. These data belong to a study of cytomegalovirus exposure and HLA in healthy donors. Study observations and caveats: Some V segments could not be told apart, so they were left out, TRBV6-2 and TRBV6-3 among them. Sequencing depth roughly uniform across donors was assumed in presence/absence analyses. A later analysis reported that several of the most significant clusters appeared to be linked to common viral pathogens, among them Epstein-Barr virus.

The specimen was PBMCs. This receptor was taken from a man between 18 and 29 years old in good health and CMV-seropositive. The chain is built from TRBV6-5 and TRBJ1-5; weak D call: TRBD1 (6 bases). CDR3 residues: CASSYSSGGQPQHF. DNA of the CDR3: TGTGCCAGCAGTTACTCGAGTGGGGGCCAGCCCCAGCATTTT.